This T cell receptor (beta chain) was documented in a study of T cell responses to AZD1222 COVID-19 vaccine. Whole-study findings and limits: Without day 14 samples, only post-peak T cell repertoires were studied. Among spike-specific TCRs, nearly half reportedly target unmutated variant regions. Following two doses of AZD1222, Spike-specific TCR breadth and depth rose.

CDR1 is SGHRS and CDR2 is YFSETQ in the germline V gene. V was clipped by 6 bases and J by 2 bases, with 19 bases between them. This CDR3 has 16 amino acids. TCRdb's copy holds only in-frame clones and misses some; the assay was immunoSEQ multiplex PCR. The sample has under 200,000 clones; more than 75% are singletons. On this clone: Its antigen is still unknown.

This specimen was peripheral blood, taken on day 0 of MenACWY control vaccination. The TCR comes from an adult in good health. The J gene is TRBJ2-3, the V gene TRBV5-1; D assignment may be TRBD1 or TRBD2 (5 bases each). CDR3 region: CASTSQGTAVTDTQYF. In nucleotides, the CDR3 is TGCGCCAGCACTAGCCAGGGCACCGCCGTCACAGATACGCAGTATTTT.